These 7 T cell receptor beta chains originate from one sample sequenced in a study of cytomegalovirus exposure and HLA in healthy donors. In the PCR, 60 Vbeta and 13 Jbeta primers were used. The table came from immunoSEQ multiplex PCR; TCRdb's copy has only in-frame clones and leaves some out. The sample yields a few hundred thousand clones, approximately 82% seen once. The sequenced sample was PBMCs. The receptor set was obtained from an older woman in good health and CMV-seropositive.

V gene TRBV25-1 combines with J gene TRBJ1-6, with D unresolved. V was pared by 3 bases and J by 9 bases, with 24 bases between. The CDR3 runs to 18 residues. The germline gives CDR1 MGHDK, CDR2 SYGVNS. In DNA, the CDR3 is TGTGCCAGCAGTGACCGGGCTCGGCCGCTTATCGGGATTTCACCCCTCCACTTT. Amino acids: CASSDRARPLIGISPLHF.

The V gene is TRBV5-6, the J gene TRBJ1-4; maybe TRBD1 (6 bases). V was clipped by 0 bases and J by 7 bases, with 16 bases between them. This CDR3 region has 16 residues. Per the germline V gene, CDR1 is SGHDT and CDR2 is YYEEEE. The CDR3 spells CASSLGRPGGGEKLFF. The CDR3 nucleotides read TGTGCCAGCAGCTTGGGGAGACCGGGAGGGGGTGAAAAACTGTTTTTT.

The count of this clone is one. V and J are TRBV13 and TRBJ2-2, with D tentatively TRBD2 (5 bases). This CDR3 comprises 16 residues. Per the germline V gene, CDR1 is PRHDT and CDR2 is FYEKMQ (reference sequence). V lost 2 bases, J lost 4 bases, and 14 bases lay in between. In nucleotides, the CDR3 is TGTGCCAGCAGCTTAAGTCAGAGGGCGGGCACCGGGGAGCTGTTTTTT. Translating gives CASSLSQRAGTGELFF.

This chain links TRBV19 with TRBJ1-4; D is unclear. There are 12 residues in the CDR3. The ends were cut back, 3 bases at V and 8 bases at J, with 7 bases in the middle. From germline, CDR1 is LNHDA and CDR2 SQIVND (reference sequence). This chain's CDR3 is CASSMRSEKLFF. CDR3 DNA: TGTGCCAGTAGTATGCGATCGGAAAAACTGTTTTTT.

This clone appeared once. The chain recombines TRBV27 with TRBJ1-1, with D possibly TRBD1 on 6 matching bases. Germline CDR1 is MNHEY and CDR2 is SMNVEV (reference sequence). This CDR3 region has 16 residues. The ends were cut back, 2 bases at V and 4 bases at J, with 17 bases in the middle. The CDR3 bases are TGTGCCAGCAGTTTAGGACAGTGGAGGTTGGGCACTGAAGCTTTCTTT. Protein product: CASSLGQWRLGTEAFF.

V and J are TRBV11-2 and TRBJ1-1; 8 bases are shared with TRBD1. Germline assignment: CDR1 SGHAT and CDR2 FQNNGV. Trimming at V came to 2 bases and at J to 3 bases, leaving 5 bases not matched to a gene. The CDR3 length is 15 residues. The CDR3 sequence: CASSLPRGLYTEAFF. CDR3 in DNA: TGTGCCAGCAGCTTACCCAGGGGGCTGTACACTGAAGCTTTCTTT. Full variable domain (rest looked up from reference TRBV11-2 and TRBJ1-1): EAGVAQSPRYKIIEKRQSVAFWCNPISGHATLYWYQQILGQGPKLLIQFQNNGVVDDSQLPKDRFSAERLKGVDSTLKIQPAKLEDSAVYLCASSLPRGLYTEAFFGQGTRLTVV.

The CDR3 loop reads CASSLKGGQQYLYGYTF. The CDR3 DNA sequence: TGTGCCAGCAGTTTAAAAGGCGGACAGCAATACCTCTATGGCTACACCTTC. This chain uses TRBV28 with TRBJ1-2; a possible D gene is TRBD1 (6 bases). Looked up from germline, CDR1 is MDHEN and CDR2 is SYDVKM. Deletions cut 2 bases from V and 4 bases from J, with 20 bases between. The CDR3 has 17 residues.